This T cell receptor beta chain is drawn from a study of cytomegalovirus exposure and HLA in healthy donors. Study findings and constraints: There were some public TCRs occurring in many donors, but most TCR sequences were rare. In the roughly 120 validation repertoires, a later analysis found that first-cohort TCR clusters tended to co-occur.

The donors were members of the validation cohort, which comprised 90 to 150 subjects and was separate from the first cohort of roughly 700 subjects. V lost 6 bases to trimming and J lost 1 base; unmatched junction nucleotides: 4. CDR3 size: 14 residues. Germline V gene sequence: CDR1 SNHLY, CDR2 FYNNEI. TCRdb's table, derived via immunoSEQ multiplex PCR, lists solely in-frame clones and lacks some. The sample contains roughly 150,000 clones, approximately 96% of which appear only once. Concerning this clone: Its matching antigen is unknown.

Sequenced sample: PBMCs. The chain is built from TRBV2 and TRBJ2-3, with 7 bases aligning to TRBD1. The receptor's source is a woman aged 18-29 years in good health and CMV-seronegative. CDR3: CASSDTGGTDTQYF. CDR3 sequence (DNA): TGTGCCAGCAGCGATACAGGGGGCACAGATACGCAGTATTTT.